The next 24 T cell receptor beta chains were all read from a single sample in a study of shared clonotypes between healthy human individuals. Data came from immunoSEQ multiplex PCR; TCRdb stores just in-frame clones and leaves some out. The sample consists of over a million clones, around 76% of them appearing once. Source material: memory CD4+ T cells sorted from blood. As for subset: CD45RA-negative fraction. These receptors were obtained from a young man in good health.

The chain has TRBV19 and TRBJ1-2; TRBD1 matches 10 bases. Per the germline V gene, CDR1 is LNHDA and CDR2 is SQIVND (reference sequence). The CDR3 loop spans 14 amino acids. Germline trimming cut 7 bases from V and 4 bases from J; bases unmatched to any gene: 6. The chain's CDR3 is CASNLGQGSYGYTF. The CDR3 DNA sequence: TGTGCCAGTAATTTGGGACAGGGGTCCTATGGCTACACCTTC.

The chain carries TRBV10-3 and TRBJ2-7, with 11 bases identical to TRBD2. V dropped 11 bases and J dropped 4; count of bases not matched to a gene: 4. CDR1 and CDR2 (germline): ENHRY, SYGVKD. The CDR3 runs 12 residues. The CDR3 protein is CASGLAVYEQYF. CDR3 nucleotides: TGTGCCTCGGGACTAGCGGTTTACGAGCAGTACTTC.

The chain employs TRBV6-1 and TRBJ2-2; no definite D call. The CDR3 covers 15 residues. V lost 1 base, J lost 0 bases, and 6 bases lay in between. From germline, CDR1 is MNHNS and CDR2 SASEGT. CDR3 sequence: CASSEGSSNTGELFF. For the CDR3, the DNA is TGTGCCAGCAGTGAAGGGTCCTCGAACACCGGGGAGCTGTTTTTT.

The J gene is TRBJ2-1, the V gene TRBV5-4; 8 nucleotides match TRBD2. Germline V gives CDR1 SGHNT, CDR2 YYREEE (reference sequence). Germline trimming cut 1 base from V and 6 bases from J; bases unmatched to any gene: 9. The CDR3 extends over 16 amino acids. The CDR3 sequence: CASSLWVSGSINEQFF. The CDR3 DNA is TGTGCCAGCAGCTTGTGGGTCAGCGGGAGTATCAATGAGCAGTTCTTC.

The chain is built from TRBV9 and TRBJ1-1; 7 bases are shared with TRBD1. The germline gives CDR1 SGDLS, CDR2 YYNGEE. This CDR3 spans 13 amino acids. Trimming took 2 bases from V and 4 from J; bases not matched to a gene: 2. CDR3 in amino acids: CASSVTGLTEAFF. DNA for the CDR3: TGTGCCAGCAGCGTGACAGGGCTCACTGAAGCTTTCTTT.

V usage is TRBV2 and J usage is TRBJ2-7, with no clear D. Germline values: CDR1 SNHLY, CDR2 FYNNEI. Between the trimmed V and J ends, which lost 7 bases and 4 bases, there was a span of 11 bases. This CDR3 is 12 amino acids long. CDR3 loop: CASKVEVYEQYF. DNA of the CDR3: TGTGCCAGCAAGGTGGAAGTTTACGAGCAGTACTTC.

V gene TRBV2 combines with J gene TRBJ1-5; 8 bases are a match to TRBD1. Germline V gene lookup returns CDR1 SNHLY and CDR2 FYNNEI. The CDR3 covers 13 residues. Trimming removed 8 bases from V and 6 bases from J; junction bases left unmatched: 6. The CDR3 DNA sequence: TGTGCCAGCGGAGGACAGGGCGGTCAGCCCCAGCATTTT. It translates to CASGGQGGQPQHF.

The rearrangement joins TRBV6-1 to TRBJ2-7; 7 nucleotides agree with TRBD1. CDR3 length: 14 amino acids. V shed 6 bases, J shed 3 bases, and the junction held 8 bases outside the gene matches. The germline gives CDR1 MNHNS, CDR2 SASEGT. In DNA, the CDR3 is TGTGCCAGCAGCAGGGACAGATCCCTCTACGAGCAGTACTTC. This sequence encodes CASSRDRSLYEQYF.

The chain combines TRBV6-6 with TRBJ1-5; 9 bases are shared with TRBD1. CDR1 MNHNY and CDR2 SVGAGI come from the germline V gene (reference sequence). V dropped 7 bases and J dropped 5; count of bases not matched to a gene: 12. The CDR3 extends over 16 amino acids. CDR3 nucleotide sequence: TGTGCCAGCACCCAACGGGGGACAGGGCGGGATCAGCCCCAGCATTTT. Encoded protein: CASTQRGTGRDQPQHF.

The J gene is TRBJ2-2, the V gene TRBV7-9, with a tentative D call TRBD1 (6 bases). This CDR3 spans 15 amino acids. V was trimmed by 6 bases and J by 7 bases, leaving 18 bases between them. The germline CDR1 and CDR2 sequences are SEHNR and FQNEAQ (reference sequence). The CDR3 nucleotides are TGTGCCAGCAGACCAGTCGACAGGCTTAACGGGGAGCTGTTTTTT. This codes for CASRPVDRLNGELFF.

The V and J genes are TRBV11-2 and TRBJ2-3; 8 positions agree with TRBD1. CDR3 length: 15 amino acids. Germline-derived CDR1 and CDR2 are SGHAT and FQNNGV. The junction had 5 bases not matched to a gene; V was cut back by 5 bases and J by 1 base. CDR3 DNA sequence: TGTGCCAGCAGCGTGGACAGGGTGGGCACAGATACGCAGTATTTT. Translating gives CASSVDRVGTDTQYF.

The CDR3 sequence is CASSQASQAYTEAFF. In nucleotides, the CDR3 is TGCGCCAGCAGCCAAGCGTCGCAGGCATACACTGAAGCTTTCTTT. This chain uses TRBV4-3 with TRBJ1-1; D unclear. CDR3 size: 15 residues. Germline-derived CDR1 and CDR2 are LGHNA and YSLEER. V was cut by 1 base and J by 3 bases, with 12 bases left in between.

This clone has only a few counts. The J gene is TRBJ1-6, the V gene TRBV25-1, with D tentatively TRBD1 (6 bases). This CDR3 contains 14 residues. V was trimmed by 6 bases and J by 7 bases, leaving 13 bases between them. The germline CDR1 and CDR2 sequences are MGHDK and SYGVNS. CDR3 sequence reads: CASRRGTVNSPLHF. CDR3 in DNA: TGTGCCAGCAGAAGGGGGACGGTGAATTCACCCCTCCACTTT.

This clone was detected once. The genes are TRBV27 and TRBJ1-4; 9 nucleotides align to TRBD1. V shed 4 bases, J shed 7 bases, and the junction held 7 bases outside the gene matches. The CDR3 contains 15 residues. Germline values: CDR1 MNHEY, CDR2 SMNVEV (reference sequence). The CDR3 reads CASSSLGQGGEKLFF. The CDR3 region has the DNA TGTGCCAGCAGTTCCCTGGGACAGGGTGGTGAAAAACTGTTTTTT. Full variable domain (missing parts from reference TRBV27 and TRBJ1-4): EAQVTQNPRYLITVTGKKLTVTCSQNMNHEYMSWYRQDPGLGLRQIYYSMNVEVTDKGDVPEGYKVSRKEKRNFPLILESPSPNQTSLYFCASSSLGQGGEKLFFGSGTQLSVL.

This clone was observed a handful of times. J is TRBJ2-3 and V is TRBV19; the D gene is possibly TRBD1 (5 bases). Germline V gene sequence: CDR1 LNHDA, CDR2 SQIVND (reference sequence). The V end lost 5 bases, the J end lost 2 bases, and 14 bases lay between the germline ends. This CDR3 is built from 15 residues. CDR3: CASSPRQTVTDTQYF. The CDR3 bases are TGTGCCAGTAGTCCACGACAGACGGTCACAGATACGCAGTATTTT.

This sequence joins TRBV19 and TRBJ1-6, with 8 nucleotides matching TRBD1. This CDR3 spans 15 amino acids. CDR1 and CDR2 from the germline V gene are LNHDA and SQIVND (reference sequence). V gave up 6 bases and J gave up 8 bases; unmatched junction bases: 9. The CDR3 loop reads CASRRTGSGDSPLHF. The CDR3 DNA sequence: TGTGCCAGTAGGCGGACAGGGTCTGGAGATTCACCCCTCCACTTT. The full variable domain, with the rest looked up from reference TRBV19 and TRBJ1-6, is DGGITQSPKYLFRKEGQNVTLSCEQNLNHDAMYWYRQDPGQGLRLIYYSQIVNDFQKGDIAEGYSVSREKKESFPLTVTSAQKNPTAFYLCASRRTGSGDSPLHFGNGTRLTVT.

The V gene is TRBV5-1, the J gene TRBJ2-7; D is undetermined. V lost 0 bases to trimming and J lost 6 bases, with 10 bases between them. Germline CDR1 reads SGHRS; CDR2 reads YFSETQ. The CDR3 sequence is 13 residues long. In nucleotides, the CDR3 is TGCGCCAGCAGCTTGGCCAGCCGATCCGAGCAGTACTTC. This gives the protein CASSLASRSEQYF.

J is TRBJ2-5 and V is TRBV15, with TRBD2 matching 7 bases. V trimming: 3 bases; J trimming: 5 bases; junction bases outside the gene matches: 12. The CDR3 is 16 residues long. Germline V gives CDR1 LNHNV, CDR2 YYDKDF (reference sequence). The CDR3 region has the DNA TGTGCCACCAGCAGGGGTCGAACTAGCGAGGGGGAGACCCAGTACTTC. Residues: CATSRGRTSEGETQYF.

The chain carries TRBV10-3 and TRBJ1-1; D is undetermined. V was cut by 4 bases and J by 3 bases, with 9 bases left in between. Germline CDR1 and CDR2: ENHRY and SYGVKD. This CDR3 contains 13 residues. Here the CDR3 DNA reads TGTGCCATCAGTGGATTGAGAGACACTGAAGCTTTCTTT. The encoded protein is CAISGLRDTEAFF.

The CDR3 region has the DNA TGTGCCAGCAGTCCCTCGAAATTAAGTGAAGCTTTCTTT. Encoded protein: CASSPSKLSEAFF. The V gene is TRBV27, the J gene TRBJ1-1; no definite D call. V dropped 5 bases and J dropped 7 bases, with 14 bases sitting between them. The CDR3 covers 13 residues. CDR1 MNHEY and CDR2 SMNVEV come from the germline V gene (reference sequence).

J is TRBJ2-7 and V is TRBV18; 7 bases map to TRBD1. Germline V gives CDR1 KGHSH, CDR2 LQKENI. The CDR3 spans 16 residues. The ends lost 2 bases at V and 0 bases at J; junction bases unmatched: 7. The CDR3 is CASSPNLQGSSYEQYF. As DNA, the CDR3 is TGTGCCAGCTCACCAAATCTACAGGGGAGCTCCTACGAGCAGTACTTC.

The rearrangement joins TRBV28 to TRBJ1-4; weak D call: TRBD1 (6 bases). CDR1 and CDR2 from the germline V gene are MDHEN and SYDVKM. V lost 5 bases and J 3 bases, leaving 13 bases between the germline ends. The CDR3 is 15 residues long. CDR3 nucleotide sequence: TGTGCCAGCAGTCCTAGACAGGAACCTAATGAAAAACTGTTTTTT. As protein: CASSPRQEPNEKLFF.

This clone came up a few times. The chain couples TRBV2 to TRBJ2-7, with TRBD2 identical over 8 bases. There are 14 residues in the CDR3. J was trimmed by 6 bases and V by 10 bases; bases with no gene match: 14. Germline assignment: CDR1 SNHLY and CDR2 FYNNEI. The CDR3 here is CATSQERGIFEQYF. Here the CDR3 DNA reads TGTGCCACCTCCCAGGAGCGGGGGATTTTCGAGCAGTACTTC.

The V and J genes are TRBV6-1 and TRBJ2-7; 7 bases are a match to TRBD2. The CDR3 runs 13 residues. The germline V gene has CDR1 MNHNS and CDR2 SASEGT. V trimming: 0 bases; J trimming: 5 bases; junction bases outside the gene matches: 1. CDR3 protein: CASSEAGGDEQYF. In DNA form, the CDR3 reads TGTGCCAGCAGTGAAGCGGGAGGGGACGAGCAGTACTTC.